Presented here are 30 T cell receptor beta chains from one specimen sequenced in a study of cytomegalovirus exposure and HLA in healthy donors. PCR employed 60 Vbeta and 13 Jbeta primers. Assay: immunoSEQ multiplex PCR; the TCRdb copy retains only in-frame clones and omits some. The sample consists of some 63,000 clones, under 90% of them appearing once. The sequencing input was PBMCs. These receptor sequences come from a woman between 40 and 55 years old in good health and CMV-seronegative.

The chain joins TRBV5-8 to TRBJ1-3; D is undetermined. Looked up from germline, CDR1 is SGHTS and CDR2 is YDEGEE. Trimming took off 3 bases at V and 0 bases at J, with 7 bases between the two ends. This CDR3 contains 14 residues. The CDR3 loop is CASSSPLSGNTIYF. The DNA for the CDR3 is TGTGCCAGCAGCTCTCCCCTCTCTGGAAACACCATATATTTT.

The chain links TRBV2 to TRBJ2-5; tentatively, D is TRBD1 (6 bases). This CDR3 contains 13 residues. Germline assignment: CDR1 SNHLY and CDR2 FYNNEI. The V gene lost 6 bases and the J gene lost 5 bases, with 13 bases spanning the gap. The CDR3 region is CASRLGAEETQYF. Here the CDR3 DNA reads TGTGCCAGCAGGCTGGGGGCCGAGGAGACCCAGTACTTC.

The rearrangement links TRBV6-4 to TRBJ2-1, with 9 bases matching TRBD2. Germline V CDR1 and CDR2: MRHNA, SNTAGT. Unmatched junction bases numbered 11, after V lost 2 bases and J lost 6 bases. The CDR3 is 17 residues long. The CDR3 reads CASSDEVGVAGVNEQFF. The CDR3 bases are TGTGCCAGCAGTGACGAAGTAGGAGTAGCGGGAGTCAATGAGCAGTTCTTC.

This chain joins TRBV28 and TRBJ1-4, with 10 bases matching TRBD1. CDR1 is MDHEN and CDR2 is SYDVKM in the germline V gene. The CDR3 has 15 amino acids. V shed 5 bases and J 11 bases; nucleotides not matched to a gene: 11. CDR3 nucleotides: TGTGCCAGCAGTCCGCCGGGACAGGGGAATGGGAAACTGTTTTTT. Protein: CASSPPGQGNGKLFF.

The chain recombines TRBV14 with TRBJ2-2, with D perhaps matching TRBD2 (5 bases). The CDR3 sequence is 15 residues long. Germline loops: CDR1 SGHDN, CDR2 FVKESK. V dropped 0 bases and J dropped 2 bases, with 7 bases sitting between them. CDR3 DNA sequence: TGTGCCAGCAGCCAAGAACTAGGAAACACCGGGGAGCTGTTTTTT. It encodes CASSQELGNTGELFF.

The V gene is TRBV29-1, the J gene TRBJ1-1; D unclear. Germline values: CDR1 SQVTM, CDR2 ANQGSEA. The CDR3 is 11 residues long. V was pared by 6 bases and J by 10 bases, with 15 bases between. CDR3 loop: CSVLEAFGAFF. In DNA form, the CDR3 reads TGCAGCGTCCTAGAAGCCTTTGGAGCTTTCTTT.

The chain combines TRBV28 with TRBJ1-2; D ambiguous. Germline CDR1 and CDR2: MDHEN and SYDVKM. The length of the CDR3 is 14 residues. V was pared by 2 bases and J by 5 bases, with 12 bases between. Here the CDR3 reads CASSLLKGGYGYTF. The CDR3 region has the DNA TGTGCCAGCAGTTTACTTAAGGGAGGTTATGGCTACACCTTC.

This sequence joins TRBV18 and TRBJ1-5, with D unresolved. Germline V CDR1 and CDR2: KGHSH, LQKENI. V was trimmed by 5 bases and J by 3 bases, leaving 5 bases between them. The CDR3 loop spans 12 amino acids. The DNA of the CDR3 is TGTGCCAGCTCATCTTACAATCAGCCCCAGCATTTT. Protein: CASSSYNQPQHF.

The V and J genes are TRBV18 and TRBJ2-3; TRBD2 matches 7 bases. Germline V gives CDR1 KGHSH, CDR2 LQKENI. J lost 6 bases, V lost 3 bases, and 6 bases had no gene match. The CDR3 sequence is 14 residues long. CDR3 in DNA: TGTGCCAGCTCACCGTTTGCGGGAGATGATACGCAGTATTTT. Its translation is CASSPFAGDDTQYF. The full variable domain, rest sourced from reference TRBV18 and TRBJ2-3, is NAGVMQNPRHLVRRRGQEARLRCSPMKGHSHVYWYRQLPEEGLKFMVYLQKENIIDESGMPKERFSAEFPKEGPSILRIQQVVRGDSAAYFCASSPFAGDDTQYFGPGTRLTVL.

The chain combines TRBV18 with TRBJ2-7, with 9 bases identical to TRBD1. The CDR3 totals 17 residues. Germline assignment: CDR1 KGHSH and CDR2 LQKENI. Trimming took 5 bases from V and 6 from J; bases not matched to a gene: 17. The CDR3 DNA reads as TGTGCCAGCTCAGAACCTCAACGGGGACAGGGACGACTCGAGCAGTACTTC. It encodes CASSEPQRGQGRLEQYF.

V usage is TRBV4-3 and J usage is TRBJ2-2; D perhaps matches TRBD2 (6 bases). This CDR3 comprises 15 residues. Germline CDR1 is LGHNA and CDR2 is YSLEER. The V end was cut by 0 bases, the J end by 1 base, with 6 bases between. The chain's CDR3 is CASSQDSGNTGELFF. In DNA form, the CDR3 reads TGCGCCAGCAGCCAAGATAGCGGGAACACCGGGGAGCTGTTTTTT.

The genes are TRBV4-1 and TRBJ1-4, with TRBD1 matching over 8 bases. The length of the CDR3 is 19 residues. The ends lost 1 base at V and 8 bases at J; junction bases unmatched: 18. The germline gives CDR1 MGHRA, CDR2 YSYEKL. The CDR3 loop reads CASSQGPPITGGLEEKLFF. The CDR3 DNA sequence: TGCGCCAGCAGCCAAGGCCCCCCCATCACAGGGGGTTTAGAAGAAAAACTGTTTTTT.

The chain links TRBV28 to TRBJ2-2; TRBD2 matches 9 bases. The junction had 6 bases not matched to a gene; V was cut back by 5 bases and J by 5 bases. Looked up from germline, CDR1 is MDHEN and CDR2 is SYDVKM. This CDR3 contains 15 residues. CDR3: CASSLSGRITGELFF. Written as DNA, the CDR3 is TGTGCCAGCAGTCTCAGCGGGAGGATAACCGGGGAGCTGTTTTTT.

The chain couples TRBV28 to TRBJ2-7, with no clear D. The CDR3 spans 15 residues. Germline-derived CDR1 and CDR2 are MDHEN and SYDVKM. V dropped 5 bases and J dropped 2 bases, with 16 bases sitting between them. CDR3 nucleotides: TGTGCCAGCAGTCCTCGGATAGGCGGCGCCTACGAGCAGTACTTC. Translating gives CASSPRIGGAYEQYF.

The chain's CDR3 is CASSTGFSGSTDTQYF. The CDR3 nucleotides read TGTGCCAGTAGTACGGGATTTAGCGGGAGTACAGATACGCAGTATTTT. This chain connects TRBV19 to TRBJ2-3; 9 bases line up with TRBD2. Germline CDR1 and CDR2: LNHDA and SQIVND (reference sequence). The trim removed 4 bases at V and 3 bases at J, leaving 8 bases unmatched. The CDR3 runs to 16 residues.

The rearrangement links TRBV7-9 to TRBJ2-2; the D is unclear. The germline V and J ends were trimmed by 3 bases and 1 base, with 6 bases remaining between them. The CDR3 is 14 amino acids. The germline gives CDR1 SEHNR, CDR2 FQNEAQ (reference sequence). The CDR3 protein is CASSFARNTGELFF. The CDR3 nucleotides read TGTGCCAGCAGCTTTGCGAGGAACACCGGGGAGCTGTTTTTT.

The V and J genes are TRBV5-1 and TRBJ2-1; TRBD2 aligns across 14 bases. From germline, CDR1 is SGHRS and CDR2 YFSETQ. The CDR3 contains 15 residues. The J segment lost 7 bases and the V segment lost 4 bases, leaving 4 bases of the junction unmatched. DNA of the CDR3: TGCGCCAGCAGCCGACTAGCGGGAGGGAAAAATGAGCAGTTCTTC. This translates into CASSRLAGGKNEQFF. The full variable domain, completed using reference TRBV5-1 and TRBJ2-1, is KAGVTQTPRYLIKTRGQQVTLSCSPISGHRSVSWYQQTPGQGLQFLFEYFSETQRNKGNFPGRFSGRQFSNSRSEMNVSTLELGDSALYLCASSRLAGGKNEQFFGPGTRLTVL.

The chain couples TRBV6-1 to TRBJ2-2; D remains ambiguous. This CDR3 has 12 amino acids. With 5 bases removed from V and 6 bases from J, the gap between germline ends came to 7 bases. Per germline, CDR1 MNHNS and CDR2 SASEGT. CDR3 region: CASSTYAGELFF. CDR3 nucleotide sequence: TGTGCCAGCAGTACCTACGCCGGGGAGCTGTTTTTT.

The table lists this clone with a few counts. The rearrangement joins TRBV7-2 to TRBJ1-2; a weak D match, TRBD1 (5 bases). Germline CDR1 is SGHTA and CDR2 is FQGNSA. The CDR3 is 13 amino acids. V lost 5 bases, J lost 7 bases, and 14 bases lay in between. DNA of the CDR3: TGTGCCAGCAGCCCACGGGGGGTCCTTGGCTACACCTTC. Residues: CASSPRGVLGYTF.

The V and J genes are TRBV2 and TRBJ1-4, with D unclear. Germline CDR1 is SNHLY and CDR2 is FYNNEI. This CDR3 is built from 12 residues. V was pared by 3 bases and J by 5 bases, with 4 bases between. In nucleotides, the CDR3 is TGTGCCAGCAGTGAGGCCAATGAAAAACTGTTTTTT. It specifies CASSEANEKLFF. Full variable domain (outside the CDR3, taken from reference TRBV2 and TRBJ1-4): EPEVTQTPSHQVTQMGQEVILRCVPISNHLYFYWYRQILGQKVEFLVSFYNNEISEKSEIFDDQFSVERPDGSNFTLKIRSTKLEDSAMYFCASSEANEKLFFGSGTQLSVL.

Comment on this clone: Its ends do not fully match the called genes, so a read error is possible. As DNA, the CDR3 is TGCGCCAGCAGCCCCCGACTATACAATGGGCAGTTCTTC. Its protein product is CASSPRLYNGQFF. The chain couples TRBV4-1 to TRBJ2-1, with D tentatively TRBD2 (5 bases). This CDR3 region has 13 residues. Germline-derived CDR1 and CDR2 are MGHRA and YSYEKL.

CDR3 residues: CASSLGSRHSGNTIYF. CDR3 DNA: TGTGCCAGCAGCTTAGGGTCTAGGCACTCTGGAAACACCATATATTTT. V gene TRBV13 combines with J gene TRBJ1-3; D unresolved. CDR1 is PRHDT and CDR2 is FYEKMQ in the germline V gene (reference sequence). With 0 bases removed from V and 0 bases from J, the gap between germline ends came to 9 bases. The CDR3 runs 16 residues. Looking up the rest from reference TRBV13 and TRBJ1-3 gives the full variable domain: AAGVIQSPRHLIKEKRETATLKCYPIPRHDTVYWYQQGPGQDPQFLISFYEKMQSDKGSIPDRFSAQQFSDYHSELNMSSLELGDSALYFCASSLGSRHSGNTIYFGEGSWLTVV.

The chain uses TRBV2 and TRBJ1-2, with D perhaps matching TRBD1 (5 bases). Trimming stripped 5 bases from V and 4 bases from J, with 5 bases between. Looked up from germline, CDR1 is SNHLY and CDR2 is FYNNEI. This CDR3 is 11 amino acids long. The CDR3: CASSRGYGYTF. The CDR3 DNA reads TGTGCCAGCAGTAGGGGCTATGGCTACACCTTC.

This rearrangement joins TRBV6-5 to TRBJ2-7; 7 positions match TRBD2. V lost 0 bases to trimming and J lost 2 bases; unmatched junction nucleotides: 4. The CDR3 runs 15 residues. Germline assignment: CDR1 MNHEY and CDR2 SVGAGI. The CDR3: CASSYSAGDTYEQYF. The CDR3 coding sequence is TGTGCCAGCAGTTACTCCGCGGGAGACACCTACGAGCAGTACTTC.

The rearrangement uses TRBV28 and TRBJ1-2, with a tentative D call TRBD1 (5 bases). CDR3 length: 14 amino acids. V lost 5 bases and J lost 2, with 12 bases in between. Per the germline V gene, CDR1 is MDHEN and CDR2 is SYDVKM. The CDR3 region has the DNA TGTGCCAGCAGTCCCCTAGGGGCGAACTATGGCTACACCTTC. Protein: CASSPLGANYGYTF.

The CDR3: CASSLAQRPGGEQYF. The CDR3 DNA follows: TGTGCCAGCAGCTTAGCGCAACGTCCGGGGGGCGAGCAGTACTTC. V and J are TRBV7-8 and TRBJ2-7; 7 bases are shared with TRBD2. This CDR3 comprises 15 residues. CDR1 and CDR2 (germline): SGHVS, FQNEAQ. The J segment lost 6 bases and the V segment lost 0 bases, leaving 8 bases of the junction unmatched.

The chain employs TRBV13 and TRBJ2-2; D is uncertain. Germline assignment: CDR1 PRHDT and CDR2 FYEKMQ (reference sequence). This CDR3 is 13 amino acids long. The V gene lost 0 bases and the J gene lost 4 bases, with 3 bases spanning the gap. The DNA of the CDR3 is TGTGCCAGCAGCTTAGGCTCCACCGGGGAGCTGTTTTTT. It is translated as CASSLGSTGELFF.

The V call is TRBV6-5, the J call TRBJ1-1; TRBD1 might be the D (5 bases). CDR1 MNHEY and CDR2 SVGAGI come from the germline V gene. The CDR3 is 13 residues long. Trimming stripped 10 bases from V and 0 bases from J, with 12 bases between. The CDR3 DNA follows: TGTGCCACTGCGACAGCTATGAACACTGAAGCTTTCTTT. Its protein product is CATATAMNTEAFF.

The V gene is TRBV19, the J gene TRBJ1-2; D unclear. CDR1 and CDR2 (germline): LNHDA, SQIVND (reference sequence). Trimming removed 6 bases from V and 6 bases from J, with 14 bases in between. The CDR3 runs 13 residues. CDR3 amino acids: CASSVWRGDGYTF. CDR3 nucleotide sequence: TGTGCCAGTAGCGTGTGGAGAGGCGATGGCTACACCTTC.

The V gene is TRBV6-1, the J gene TRBJ2-2; unclear D gene. V dropped 3 bases and J dropped 7 bases, with 9 bases sitting between them. This CDR3 is 13 amino acids long. Germline CDR1 MNHNS, CDR2 SASEGT. As DNA, the CDR3 is TGTGCCAGCAGTGACGGTCCGAACGGGGAGCTGTTTTTT. It codes for CASSDGPNGELFF.